These T cell receptor beta chains were read from a single sample in a study of T cells in narcolepsy. Method: immunoSEQ multiplex PCR; TCRdb's copy keeps in-frame clones and lacks some. The top ten clones hold about 1% of a sample with just over 20,000 clones, 92% of them seen once. Specimen: CD45RA- memory CD4+ T cells from PBMCs. The receptor set was obtained from a human donor with narcolepsy. Both conserved end residues are trimmed from each CDR3. D genes are given only for firm matches. The listing skips clone size in some rows; elsewhere it reads once, few, many or a size class.

v_call: TRBV9
cdr3_length: 12
clone_size: NA
j_call: TRBJ1-1
d_call: NA
cdr3_aa: ASSVVQVDTEAF

v_call: TRBV15
cdr3_length: 18
clone_size: NA
j_call: TRBJ2-4
d_call: TRBD1
cdr3_aa: ATSIARDRDGVGVKNIQY

v_call: TRBV19
cdr3_length: 13
clone_size: once
j_call: NA
d_call: TRBD1
cdr3_aa: ASSRVGTGIYEQY

v_call: TRBV7-3
cdr3_length: 14
clone_size: NA
j_call: TRBJ2-1
d_call: NA
cdr3_aa: ASSLGGTASYNEQF

v_call: TRBV6-6
cdr3_length: 12
clone_size: NA
j_call: TRBJ1-1
d_call: TRBD1
cdr3_aa: ASTQQGGNTEAF

v_call: TRBV18
cdr3_length: 15
clone_size: NA
j_call: TRBJ1-2
d_call: NA
cdr3_aa: ASSPRRDGTSNYGYT

v_call: TRBV9
cdr3_length: 13
clone_size: NA
j_call: NA
d_call: NA
cdr3_aa: ASSVGAALPYEQY

v_call: TRBV30
cdr3_length: 10
clone_size: NA
j_call: TRBJ1-2
d_call: TRBD1
cdr3_aa: AWKGQDYGYT

v_call: TRBV6-5
cdr3_length: 13
clone_size: once
j_call: TRBJ1-5
d_call: TRBD1
cdr3_aa: ASKATGDTRRPQH

v_call: TRBV7-2
cdr3_length: 14
clone_size: NA
j_call: TRBJ2-3
d_call: TRBD1
cdr3_aa: ASSLRSRDRGHTQY

v_call: TRBV7-9
cdr3_length: 13
clone_size: NA
j_call: TRBJ1-5
d_call: TRBD1
cdr3_aa: ASSPGQNFNQPQH

v_call: TRBV6-1
cdr3_length: 13
clone_size: NA
j_call: TRBJ2-7
d_call: TRBD2
cdr3_aa: ASSEGTSGRDEQY

v_call: TRBV11-3
cdr3_length: 13
clone_size: NA
j_call: TRBJ1-5
d_call: TRBD1
cdr3_aa: ASSLRQGGNQPQH

v_call: TRBV6-1
cdr3_length: 11
clone_size: NA
j_call: TRBJ1-2
d_call: NA
cdr3_aa: ASSERFNYGYT

v_call: TRBV5-1
cdr3_length: 9
clone_size: NA
j_call: TRBJ1-2
d_call: NA
cdr3_aa: ASSFDYGYT

v_call: TRBV18
cdr3_length: 14
clone_size: NA
j_call: TRBJ1-1
d_call: TRBD1
cdr3_aa: ASSSQGIGMNTEAF

v_call: TRBV5-1
cdr3_length: 10
clone_size: NA
j_call: TRBJ2-5
d_call: NA
cdr3_aa: ASRGGQETQY

v_call: TRBV14
cdr3_length: 18
clone_size: NA
j_call: TRBJ2-1
d_call: TRBD2
cdr3_aa: ASSQDTSGSRYYSYNEQF

v_call: TRBV28
cdr3_length: 15
clone_size: NA
j_call: TRBJ2-7
d_call: TRBD2
cdr3_aa: AGMGLSQTSDLYEQY

v_call: TRBV5-1
cdr3_length: 12
clone_size: NA
j_call: TRBJ2-5
d_call: NA
cdr3_aa: ASSLGAGTETQY

v_call: TRBV5-5
cdr3_length: 13
clone_size: NA
j_call: TRBJ2-4
d_call: NA
cdr3_aa: ASSLFVGSGNIQY

v_call: TRBV6-6
cdr3_length: 11
clone_size: NA
j_call: TRBJ1-1
d_call: NA
cdr3_aa: ASSYLGKAEAF

v_call: TRBV7-2
cdr3_length: 13
clone_size: NA
j_call: TRBJ1-5
d_call: NA
cdr3_aa: ASSLDPAPNQPQH

v_call: TRBV5-1
cdr3_length: 13
clone_size: NA
j_call: TRBJ2-1
d_call: NA
cdr3_aa: ASSLETGAYNEQF

v_call: TRBV2
cdr3_length: 11
clone_size: NA
j_call: TRBJ2-5
d_call: NA
cdr3_aa: ASSARGQETQY

v_call: TRBV9
cdr3_length: 13
clone_size: NA
j_call: TRBJ2-7
d_call: TRBD1
cdr3_aa: ASSVSGTAAYEQY

v_call: TRBV7-9
cdr3_length: 12
clone_size: NA
j_call: TRBJ2-5
d_call: TRBD1
cdr3_aa: ASSQTGSGETQY

v_call: TRBV6-1
cdr3_length: 12
clone_size: NA
j_call: TRBJ1-5
d_call: NA
cdr3_aa: ASSEQDSNQPQH

v_call: TRBV2
cdr3_length: 13
clone_size: NA
j_call: TRBJ1-1
d_call: TRBD1
cdr3_aa: ASSAPGQGSTEAF

v_call: TRBV11-2
cdr3_length: 11
clone_size: NA
j_call: TRBJ1-1
d_call: NA
cdr3_aa: ASSWGEGAEAF

v_call: TRBV6-5
cdr3_length: 11
clone_size: few
j_call: TRBJ1-1
d_call: NA
cdr3_aa: ASRVKRGTEAF

v_call: TRBV7-7
cdr3_length: 12
clone_size: few
j_call: TRBJ2-3
d_call: NA
cdr3_aa: ASSSSLSTDTQY